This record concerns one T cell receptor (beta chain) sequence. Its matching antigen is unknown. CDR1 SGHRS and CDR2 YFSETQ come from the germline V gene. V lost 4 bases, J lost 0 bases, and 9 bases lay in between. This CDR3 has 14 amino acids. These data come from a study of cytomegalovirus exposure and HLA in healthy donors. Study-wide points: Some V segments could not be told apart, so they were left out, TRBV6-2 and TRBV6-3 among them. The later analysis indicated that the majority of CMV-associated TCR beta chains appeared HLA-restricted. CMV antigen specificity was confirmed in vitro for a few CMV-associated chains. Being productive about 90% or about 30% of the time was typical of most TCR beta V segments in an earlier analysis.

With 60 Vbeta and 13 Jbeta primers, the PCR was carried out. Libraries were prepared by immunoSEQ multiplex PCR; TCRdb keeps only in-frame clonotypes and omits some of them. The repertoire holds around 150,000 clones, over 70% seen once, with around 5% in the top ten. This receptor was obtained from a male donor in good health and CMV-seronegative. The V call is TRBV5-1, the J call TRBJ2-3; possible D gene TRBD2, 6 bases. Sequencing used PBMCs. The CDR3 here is CASSLGTSTDTQYF. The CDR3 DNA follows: TGCGCCAGCAGCCTCGGGACTAGCACAGATACGCAGTATTTT. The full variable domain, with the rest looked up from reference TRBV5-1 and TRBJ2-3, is KAGVTQTPRYLIKTRGQQVTLSCSPISGHRSVSWYQQTPGQGLQFLFEYFSETQRNKGNFPGRFSGRQFSNSRSEMNVSTLELGDSALYLCASSLGTSTDTQYFGPGTRLTVL.